These T cell receptor beta chains were read from a single sample in a study of T cell repertoires in cytomegalovirus infection. Their target antigens are unknown. TCRdb processed the reads anew with MiXCR; each CDR3 protein has one entry. The sample shows about 130,000 distinct CDR3 sequences, 20% to 30% of them seen only once. Sequencing was done on a sample of PBMCs, sequenced either directly or after in vitro stimulation (not recorded which). Source of these receptors: a human donor in good health (CMV status not recorded). Some clones in this sample may be carry-over from other donors' samples. The CDR3 runs from the conserved cysteine through the conserved F or W. D genes are given only for firm matches. Clone size, where shown, is once, few, many, or a class for clones that have expanded.

many	TRBV5-6	TRBJ2-2	NA	TGTGCCAGCAGCTCAGGGGTCCCACTAAGTCCCGGGGAGCTGTTTTTT	CASSSGVPLSPGELFF
few	TRBV7-9	TRBJ2-1	NA	TGTGCCAGCAGCTTACACCGGGACCGCAATGAGCAGTTCTTC	CASSLHRDRNEQFF
few	TRBV5-8	TRBJ2-3	NA	TGTGCCAGCAGCTTGTTAAGGGGTACTTCCACAGATACGCAGTATTTT	CASSLLRGTSTDTQYF
NA	TRBV11-3	TRBJ2-1	NA	TGTGCCACGAGCCAACCGACCGGCTCGCACAATGAGCAGTTCTTC	CATSQPTGSHNEQFF
NA	TRBV19	TRBJ1-1	TRBD1	TGTGCCAGTCGACAGGGAGGGGGCACTGAAGCTTTCTTT	CASRQGGGTEAFF
few	TRBV4-2	TRBJ1-1	NA	TGTGCCAGCAGCCAAGACCAGCTCGTCTTGAACACTGAAGCTTTCTTT	CASSQDQLVLNTEAFF
few	TRBV10-3	TRBJ2-5	TRBD2	TGTGCCATCAGTTCCGGGACTAGCCCTAAGCCAGTCGAGACCCAGTACTTC	CAISSGTSPKPVETQYF
NA	TRBV19	TRBJ1-2	NA	TGTGCCAGTAGTATTAGTAAAAACTATGGCTACACCTTC	CASSISKNYGYTF
few	TRBV20-1	TRBJ2-7	TRBD1	TGCAGTGCAACCGGGACAGGGCTATCCTACGAGCAGTACTTC	CSATGTGLSYEQYF
NA	TRBV6-6	TRBJ1-5	NA	TGTGCCAGCAGGCCGAGCAGTAACAATCAGCCCCAGCATTTT	CASRPSSNNQPQHF
few	TRBV7-8	TRBJ2-5	NA	TGTGCCAGCAGCCACGGGGCAAAGGAGACCCAGTACTTC	CASSHGAKETQYF
NA	TRBV12-3/TRBV12-4	TRBJ1-1	NA	TGTGCCAGCAGTTTATTGGGGGCCGGCACTGAAGCTTTCTTT	CASSLLGAGTEAFF
NA	TRBV5-4	TRBJ2-1	NA	TGTGCCAGCACATCGGCCCCGCACCATGAGCAGTTCTTC	CASTSAPHHEQFF
many	TRBV7-2	TRBJ1-4	TRBD1	TGTGCCAGCAGCTTAGGGGACAGCCGGAAAAAACTGTTTTTT	CASSLGDSRKKLFF
few	TRBV11-1	TRBJ1-4	NA	TGTGCCAGCAGCTCCCGACGGGGAGCAACTAATGAAAAACTGTTTTTT	CASSSRRGATNEKLFF
NA	TRBV6-1	TRBJ2-1	NA	TGTGCCAGCCGAACCCGGGACTATGAGCAGTTCTTC	CASRTRDYEQFF
few	TRBV27	TRBJ1-1	NA	TGTGCCAGCAGTTTCTACTCTTACACTGAAGCTTTCTTT	CASSFYSYTEAFF
few	TRBV5-6	TRBJ2-7	NA	TGTGCCAGCAGCTTGGGAAGTCCCCGGAAGCAGTACTTC	CASSLGSPRKQYF
few	TRBV11-3	TRBJ2-5	NA	TGTGCCAGCAGCTTATTTAGCGTAGAGACCCAGTACTTC	CASSLFSVETQYF
NA	TRBV6-2/TRBV6-3	TRBJ2-7	TRBD1	TGTGCCAGCAGCTTGACCGGGACAGGGGGCCTCGAGCAGTACTTC	CASSLTGTGGLEQYF
few	TRBV6-2/TRBV6-3	TRBJ2-7	NA	TGTGCCATACAGAGGGGGGATCGAACCTACGAGCAGTACTTC	CAIQRGDRTYEQYF
NA	TRBV6-8	TRBJ1-2	NA	TGTGCCAGCAGCCCCAGCGGGGGGCAGGGTGTCTTCGGCTACACCTTC	CASSPSGGQGVFGYTF
NA	TRBV11-2	TRBJ1-3	NA	TGTGCCAGCAGCTTTAGACAGGACACCATATATTTT	CASSFRQDTIYF
many	TRBV6-1	TRBJ2-3	NA	TGTGCCAGCAGTGAAGGGCAGTTCTTCACAGATACGCAGTATTTT	CASSEGQFFTDTQYF
few	TRBV15	TRBJ2-5	NA	TGTGCCACCAGCAGAGACAGGGGCCAAGAGACCCAGTACTTC	CATSRDRGQETQYF
NA	TRBV10-3	TRBJ2-3	TRBD2	TGTGCCATCAGTGTCCCAACTAGCGAGACTAGCACAGATACGCAGTATTTT	CAISVPTSETSTDTQYF
few	TRBV10-2	TRBJ2-1	TRBD1	TGCGCCAGCAGTGAGGAGACAGGGGGGTCCTACAATGAGCAGTTCTTC	CASSEETGGSYNEQFF